Listed here are 21 T cell receptor beta chains from one sample, sequenced in a study of T cell repertoires in cytomegalovirus infection. TCRdb recomputed calls from the reads with MiXCR, one row per CDR3 protein. The sample shows approximately 190,000 distinct CDR3 sequences, roughly 27% of them seen only once. The specimen sequenced was PBMCs. The receptor set was obtained from a human donor in good health (CMV status not recorded). Some clones in this sample may be carry-over from other donors' samples.

The V and J genes are TRBV11-3 and TRBJ2-3, with D tentatively TRBD1 (7 bases). Germline V lookup: CDR1 SGHNT, CDR2 YENEEA. The CDR3 sequence is 15 residues long. The V and J ends lost 5 bases and 3 bases respectively, with 15 bases between them. The CDR3 region is CASSPRQGGTDTQYF. CDR3 bases: TGTGCCAGCAGCCCCCGACAGGGAGGAACAGATACGCAGTATTTT.

The chain joins TRBV11-2 to TRBJ2-7; no clear D gene. V lost 5 bases to trimming and J lost 11 bases, with 13 bases between them. The CDR3 consists of 11 residues. Germline loops: CDR1 SGHAT, CDR2 FQNNGV. CDR3 residues: CASSPDVVEYF. CDR3 DNA sequence: TGTGCCAGCAGCCCGGACGTAGTTGAGTACTTC. The variable domain in full, completed from reference TRBV11-2 and TRBJ2-7, reads EAGVAQSPRYKIIEKRQSVAFWCNPISGHATLYWYQQILGQGPKLLIQFQNNGVVDDSQLPKDRFSAERLKGVDSTLKIQPAKLEDSAVYLCASSPDVVEYFGPGTRLTVT.

In nucleotides, the CDR3 is TGTGCCTGCATGAGGGGGACAGTCAATCAGCCCCAGCATTTT. Its translation: CACMRGTVNQPQHF. The chain employs TRBV6-6 and TRBJ1-5; 7 nucleotides agree with TRBD1. J gave up 3 bases and V 11 bases, and 10 bases lay outside the gene matches. The CDR3 consists of 14 residues. Germline CDR1 MNHNY, CDR2 SVGAGI (reference sequence).

This clonotype was counted only a few times. The V call is TRBV12-3 or TRBV12-4, the J call TRBJ2-7; the D gene is possibly TRBD1 (6 bases). The germline V and J ends were trimmed by 5 bases and 0 bases, with 11 bases remaining between them. The CDR3 consists of 14 residues. In DNA, the CDR3 is TGTGCCAGCAGTGCCCTGGGACACTCCTACGAGCAGTACTTC. It translates to CASSALGHSYEQYF.

This clonotype was detected only a few times. V and J are TRBV12-3 or TRBV12-4 and TRBJ1-5; D unresolved. This CDR3 has 15 amino acids. V lost 1 base, J lost 0 bases, and 7 bases lay in between. CDR3 coding DNA: TGTGCCAGCAGTTTAGGGTGGGTTAGCAATCAGCCCCAGCATTTT. This sequence encodes CASSLGWVSNQPQHF.

The sample holds many counts of this clonotype. The rearrangement joins TRBV7-2 to TRBJ2-7; TRBD1 agrees at 9 bases. The CDR3 consists of 14 residues. Germline assignment: CDR1 SGHTA and CDR2 FQGNSA. J was trimmed by 4 bases and V by 5 bases; bases with no gene match: 6. In DNA, the CDR3 is TGTGCCAGCAGCACAGACAGGGGGGCTTACGAGCAGTACTTC. This encodes CASSTDRGAYEQYF.

A few counts support this clonotype. J is TRBJ2-7 and V is TRBV7-2, with 7 nucleotides matching TRBD2. Germline lookup yields CDR1 SGHTA and CDR2 FQGNSA. The CDR3 runs 14 residues. V dropped 2 bases and J dropped 3; count of bases not matched to a gene: 4. This CDR3 is CASSLREGLYEQYF. DNA of the CDR3: TGTGCCAGCAGCTTAAGGGAGGGGCTCTACGAGCAGTACTTC.

This sequence joins TRBV7-2 and TRBJ1-5, with D perhaps TRBD1 (6 bases). The germline V gene has CDR1 SGHTA and CDR2 FQGNSA. The ends were cut back, 1 base at V and 7 bases at J, with 14 bases in the middle. CDR3 length: 15 residues. DNA for the CDR3: TGTGCCAGCAGCTTAGATGGGGGGCTGATGCAGCCCCAGCATTTT. It is translated as CASSLDGGLMQPQHF.

V usage is TRBV28 and J usage is TRBJ2-6; maybe TRBD1 (5 bases). The germline CDR1 and CDR2 sequences are MDHEN and SYDVKM. CDR3 size: 16 residues. V shed 6 bases and J shed 0 bases, with 12 bases lying between them. The CDR3: CASRSYRSSGANVLTF. The CDR3 DNA is TGTGCCAGCAGGTCGTACAGGAGCTCTGGGGCCAACGTCCTGACTTTC.

This clonotype was counted a few times. V usage is TRBV29-1 and J usage is TRBJ1-4; 8 bases line up with TRBD1. The CDR3 has 14 amino acids. Trimming removed 4 bases from V and 0 bases from J; junction bases left unmatched: 1. CDR1 and CDR2 from the germline V gene are SQVTM and ANQGSEA. CDR3 in DNA: TGCAGCGTTGTGACAGGGGCAACTAATGAAAAACTGTTTTTT. It specifies CSVVTGATNEKLFF. The complete variable domain, with remaining parts taken from reference TRBV29-1 and TRBJ1-4, reads SAVISQKPSRDICQRGTSLTIQCQVDSQVTMMFWYRQQPGQSLTLIATANQGSEATYESGFVIDKFPISRPNLTFSTLTVSNMSPEDSSIYLCSVVTGATNEKLFFGSGTQLSVL.

A remark on this clonotype: Being one base from a much bigger clone, this may be a read error. The J gene is TRBJ2-1, the V gene TRBV11-2; 11 bases agree with TRBD2. V gave up 5 bases and J gave up 10 bases; unmatched junction bases: 10. Germline CDR1 SGHAT, CDR2 FQNNGV. The CDR3 consists of 15 residues. CDR3 DNA: TGTGCCAGCAGCCCGACTAGCGGGGTGGCGGTCGAGCAGTTCTTC. Its protein is CASSPTSGVAVEQFF. The variable domain in full, with the rest retrieved from reference TRBV11-2 and TRBJ2-1, is EAGVAQSPRYKIIEKRQSVAFWCNPISGHATLYWYQQILGQGPKLLIQFQNNGVVDDSQLPKDRFSAERLKGVDSTLKIQPAKLEDSAVYLCASSPTSGVAVEQFFGPGTRLTVL.

This clonotype was picked up many times. The chain combines TRBV7-2 with TRBJ1-5; 11 bases match TRBD1. Germline loops: CDR1 SGHTA, CDR2 FQGNSA. This CDR3 comprises 16 residues. The trim removed 5 bases at V and 6 bases at J, leaving 9 bases unmatched. This CDR3 reads CASSPREDRGRQPQHF. For the CDR3, the DNA is TGTGCCAGCAGCCCCCGGGAGGACAGGGGGCGTCAGCCCCAGCATTTT. The whole variable domain, remainder taken from reference TRBV7-2 and TRBJ1-5, is GAGVSQSPSNKVTEKGKDVELRCDPISGHTALYWYRQSLGQGLEFLIYFQGNSAPDKSGLPSDRFSAERTGGSVSTLTIQRTQQEDSAVYLCASSPREDRGRQPQHFGDGTRLSIL.

The chain recombines TRBV30 with TRBJ1-5; TRBD1 aligns across 9 bases. J was trimmed by 4 bases and V by 3 bases; bases with no gene match: 13. CDR3 length equals 17 residues. Germline CDR1 GTSNPN, CDR2 SVGIG (reference sequence). The CDR3 sequence is CAWSHNRGHPLNQPQHF. The CDR3 region has the DNA TGTGCCTGGAGCCACAACAGGGGGCATCCTTTAAATCAGCCCCAGCATTTT. The complete variable domain, with remaining parts taken from reference TRBV30 and TRBJ1-5, reads SQTIHQWPATLVQPVGSPLSLECTVEGTSNPNLYWYRQAAGRGLQLLFYSVGIGQISSEVPQNLSASRPQDRQFILSSKKLLLSDSGFYLCAWSHNRGHPLNQPQHFGDGTRLSIL.

This clonotype was counted at least ten times. The CDR3 DNA reads TGTGCCAGCAGCTTTAACGTCAGGGGGATGAATGGCTACACCTTC. Protein sequence: CASSFNVRGMNGYTF. V usage is TRBV7-2 and J usage is TRBJ1-2, with TRBD1 identical over 7 bases. After removal of 3 bases from V and 6 bases from J, the junction contained 10 bases not matched to a gene. Germline lookup yields CDR1 SGHTA and CDR2 FQGNSA. The CDR3 consists of 15 residues.

The V and J genes are TRBV6-6 and TRBJ1-5; the D is unclear. The germline CDR1 and CDR2 sequences are MNHNY and SVGAGI (reference sequence). Trimming pared 5 bases from V and 5 bases from J, leaving 7 bases between. The CDR3 sequence is 12 residues long. In DNA, the CDR3 is TGTGCCAGCAGTCAGCGGGATCAGCCCCAGCATTTT. Translation: CASSQRDQPQHF.

This chain uses TRBV6-6 with TRBJ2-7; D uncertain. The germline CDR1 and CDR2 sequences are MNHNY and SVGAGI (reference sequence). The CDR3 consists of 13 residues. The V end lost 0 bases, the J end lost 3 bases, and 6 bases lay between the germline ends. The CDR3 spells CASSYSESYEQYF. In DNA form, the CDR3 reads TGTGCCAGCAGTTACTCCGAAAGCTACGAGCAGTACTTC.

The CDR3 region has the DNA TGTGCCAGCAGTCCGAGGACAGCCTACACTGAAGCTTTCTTT. It specifies CASSPRTAYTEAFF. The V call is TRBV27, the J call TRBJ1-1; D is possibly TRBD1 (6 bases). Trimming cost V 5 bases and J 3 bases, with 13 bases left between them. Germline values: CDR1 MNHEY, CDR2 SMNVEV (reference sequence). This CDR3 is built from 14 residues.

This clonotype was picked up many times. The gene calls are TRBV7-8 and TRBJ2-7; no clear D gene. The germline V gene has CDR1 SGHVS and CDR2 FQNEAQ. This CDR3 has 13 residues. The germline V and J ends were trimmed by 6 bases and 3 bases, with 12 bases remaining between them. The CDR3 region is CASSSHDNYEQYF. For the CDR3, the DNA is TGTGCCAGCAGTTCCCACGACAACTACGAGCAGTACTTC.

This clonotype was seen more than once but under ten times. The V and J genes are TRBV12-3 or TRBV12-4 and TRBJ1-5, with D possibly TRBD1 on 5 matching bases. The CDR3 spans 15 residues. Trimming removed 8 bases from V and 2 bases from J, with 16 bases in between. The CDR3 DNA sequence: TGTGCCAGCCGCCGCCGACAAGGGGGCAATCAGCCCCAGCATTTT. Translated: CASRRRQGGNQPQHF.

The chain couples TRBV11-3 to TRBJ2-1; D possibly corresponds to TRBD1 (6 bases). Germline V gene sequence: CDR1 SGHNT, CDR2 YENEEA. V was shortened by 1 base and J by 6 bases, with 13 bases between the two germline ends. There are 15 residues in the CDR3. In DNA, the CDR3 is TGTGCCAGCAGCTTAGGAGGGAACAGGGTCAATGAGCAGTTCTTC. Encoded protein: CASSLGGNRVNEQFF.

This clonotype was counted only a few times. The chain couples TRBV6-6 to TRBJ1-4; D ambiguous. The CDR3 has 13 amino acids. The germline V and J ends were trimmed by 7 bases and 1 base, with 7 bases remaining between them. Per the germline V gene, CDR1 is MNHNY and CDR2 is SVGAGI (reference sequence). The CDR3 coding sequence is TGTGCCAGCATCCTCGGAACTAATGAAAAACTGTTTTTT. This codes for CASILGTNEKLFF.